This TCR beta chain is drawn from a study of cytomegalovirus exposure and HLA in healthy donors. PCR involved 60 Vbeta and 13 Jbeta primers. Using immunoSEQ multiplex PCR, the repertoire was profiled, and TCRdb retains in-frame clones only, with some absent. The table has some 200,000 clones, almost 85% seen once. This clone was counted between two and nine times. The sequence derives from a woman aged 40-49 years in good health and CMV-seronegative. Sequenced input: PBMCs.

The CDR3 DNA sequence: TGTGCCAGTAGTGCCGGACAGGGGGGGACCCAGTACTTC. Its protein is CASSAGQGGTQYF. The chain joins TRBV19 to TRBJ2-5; 10 bases align to TRBD1. J lost 7 bases, V lost 5 bases, and 4 bases had no gene match. The CDR3 contains 13 residues. Germline CDR1 is LNHDA and CDR2 is SQIVND (reference sequence).